This T cell receptor (beta chain) was sequenced in a study of CD8 T cells in Susac syndrome. Sequencing of TCR beta covered CD8+ and CD4+ T cells obtained from blood. In Susac syndrome patients, recently defined diagnostic criteria for definite or probable disease were met. In contrast to the negatively isolated CD8+ and CD4+ T cells, TEMRA cells were FACS-enriched. Random hexamers were used to reverse transcribe the RNA input (0.5 to 1 ug). Amplification of TCR beta CDR3 by immunoSEQ multiplex PCR spanned 54 Vbeta and 13 Jbeta. In TCRdb, the immunoSEQ multiplex PCR reads were re-called with MiXCR into one record per CDR3 protein. Of around 53,000 distinct CDR3 sequences listed, over 90% are singletons. Germline assignment: CDR1 MNHEY and CDR2 SVGAGI. The CDR3 has 15 residues. With 5 bases clipped from V and 3 bases from J, the junction kept 4 bases outside the gene matches.

Sequencing input: CD8+ T cells from PBMCs. This TCR derives from a human donor with Susac syndrome. The chain carries TRBV6-5 and TRBJ2-1; 10 bases line up with TRBD2. CDR3 coding DNA: TGTGCCAGCAGTCACAAGCGGGGGGGCTACAATGAGCAGTTCTTC. Protein: CASSHKRGGYNEQFF.